Listed below are T cell receptor beta chains from one sample, sequenced in a study of shared clonotypes between healthy human individuals. Measured with immunoSEQ multiplex PCR; TCRdb has only the in-frame clones, and not every one. Here the sample spans more than 400,000 clones, roughly 95% being singletons. Material: naive CD4+ T cells sorted from blood. These TCRs come from a woman aged 25 to 39 in good health. CDR3s include the opening cysteine and the closing phenylalanine or tryptophan. The D gene is left open where the match is weak. Rows may omit the clone size; those that give it use once, few, many or a size class.

j_gene: TRBJ2-1
abundance: NA
len: 16
d_gene: NA
v_gene: TRBV11-2
CDR3nt: TGTGCCAGCAGCTTAGATCTCAGGTCGGTATACAATGAGCAGTTCTTC
CDR3aa: CASSLDLRSVYNEQFF

j_gene: TRBJ1-2
abundance: NA
len: 15
d_gene: TRBD1
v_gene: TRBV18
CDR3nt: TGTGCCAGCTCACCACCGGGACAGCCTAACTATGGCTACACCTTC
CDR3aa: CASSPPGQPNYGYTF

j_gene: TRBJ2-7
abundance: NA
len: 15
d_gene: NA
v_gene: TRBV19
CDR3nt: TGTGCCAGTAGTATAGATACTGCAGGGTCCTACGAGCAGTACTTC
CDR3aa: CASSIDTAGSYEQYF

j_gene: TRBJ2-3
abundance: NA
len: 19
d_gene: TRBD2
v_gene: TRBV7-3
CDR3nt: TGTGCCAGCAGCTTAACTGGGACTAGCGGGCTTACTAGCACAGATACGCAGTATTTT
CDR3aa: CASSLTGTSGLTSTDTQYF

j_gene: TRBJ2-2
abundance: NA
len: 15
d_gene: NA
v_gene: TRBV28
CDR3nt: TGTGCCAGCAGATTTCGTCCAGGCGGGACCGGGGAGCTGTTTTTT
CDR3aa: CASRFRPGGTGELFF

j_gene: TRBJ2-5
abundance: NA
len: 13
d_gene: NA
v_gene: TRBV2
CDR3nt: TGTGCCAGCAGGAGGGAGGAGGGGGCGATTAAGTACTTC
CDR3aa: CASRREEGAIKYF

j_gene: TRBJ2-3
abundance: NA
len: 18
d_gene: NA
v_gene: TRBV19
CDR3nt: TGTGCCACCAGCCCCCGAGGATCTAGCTTTCCGGGCACAGATACGCAGTATTTT
CDR3aa: CATSPRGSSFPGTDTQYF

j_gene: TRBJ2-2
abundance: once
len: 14
d_gene: NA
v_gene: TRBV2
CDR3nt: TGTGCCAGCAGCGGCAGGGGGAACACCGGGGAGCTGTTTTTT
CDR3aa: CASSGRGNTGELFF

j_gene: TRBJ1-4
abundance: NA
len: 16
d_gene: NA
v_gene: TRBV19
CDR3nt: TGTGCCAGTAGTATAGGTTTCGGGACAACTAATGAAAAACTGTTTTTT
CDR3aa: CASSIGFGTTNEKLFF

j_gene: TRBJ2-3
abundance: NA
len: 16
d_gene: TRBD1
v_gene: TRBV7-9
CDR3nt: TGTGCCAGCAGTTCAACCGGGACAGGGGCCGCAGATACGCAGTATTTT
CDR3aa: CASSSTGTGAADTQYF

j_gene: TRBJ2-5
abundance: NA
len: 14
d_gene: NA
v_gene: TRBV30
CDR3nt: TGTGCCTGGTTCCGAACTGGGAGACGAGAGACCCAGTACTTC
CDR3aa: CAWFRTGRRETQYF

j_gene: TRBJ2-2
abundance: NA
len: 14
d_gene: TRBD2
v_gene: TRBV11-1
CDR3nt: TGTGCCAGCAGAGGACTAGCGGGTTCCGGGGAGCTGTTTTTT
CDR3aa: CASRGLAGSGELFF

j_gene: TRBJ1-1
abundance: NA
len: 14
d_gene: TRBD1
v_gene: TRBV6-1
CDR3nt: TGTGCCAGCAGTGAAAGGGACAGGAACACTGAAGCTTTCTTT
CDR3aa: CASSERDRNTEAFF

j_gene: TRBJ2-4
abundance: NA
len: 16
d_gene: TRBD2
v_gene: TRBV2
CDR3nt: TGTGCCAGCAAGGGTCAGCGGGAGGCAGCCAAAAACATTCAGTACTTC
CDR3aa: CASKGQREAAKNIQYF

j_gene: TRBJ1-1
abundance: NA
len: 13
d_gene: TRBD1
v_gene: TRBV30
CDR3nt: TGTGCCTGGAGTCGACAGGGGTGGACTGAAGCTTTCTTT
CDR3aa: CAWSRQGWTEAFF